This T cell receptor beta chain was recorded in a study of cytomegalovirus exposure and HLA in healthy donors. The donors belonged to the roughly 130-subject validation cohort, separate from the approximately 700-subject first cohort. V lost 0 bases, J lost 5 bases, and 14 bases lay in between. The CDR3 totals 15 residues. Germline assignment: CDR1 SGHNT and CDR2 YENEEA. Measured with immunoSEQ multiplex PCR; TCRdb has only the in-frame clones, and not every one. The table includes 110,000 or so clones, more than 75% detected once. Input material: PBMCs. The V and J genes are TRBV11-3 and TRBJ2-7; D is ambiguous. This clonotype was sampled from a woman aged 25 to 39 in good health and CMV-seronegative. CDR3 sequence reads: CASSLDLSHGHEQYF. The CDR3 DNA reads TGTGCCAGCAGCTTAGATCTTTCCCATGGGCACGAGCAGTACTTC.